This TCR beta chain was observed in a study of metastatic and nonmetastatic thyroid tumors. Background on the study: The authors compared repertoires across blood and tumor or nodule tissue from malignant and benign thyroid patients.

In the study's own analysis: Across clinicopathological groups, CDR3 differences served as the basis for building a distant-metastasis classifier for papillary thyroid cancer. TCRdb ran MiXCR on the PCR reads. These V and J calls rely on TCRdb rather than the paper's analysis. This sample has about 69,000 clones, with 12% to 15% found just once. Until they underwent thyroid surgery, no patient had received any treatment. Germline V gives CDR1 DFQATT, CDR2 SNEGSKA (reference sequence). The CDR3 is 13 residues long. Details on this clone: Its antigen remains unidentified. One junction end disagrees with the germline gene, perhaps due to a read error.

Points from the study as a whole: TCR beta diversity was reportedly significantly higher in malignant thyroid tumors than benign nodules, in blood and tumor.

The chain links TRBV20-1 to TRBJ2-1, with D possibly matching TRBD2 (5 bases). This TCR was sampled from a male donor with papillary thyroid cancer or a benign thyroid nodule (not recorded which). Some clones in this sample may be carry-over from other donors' samples. Input material: blood. The DNA of the CDR3 is TGCAGTGCTAAGAGCGGAACCTGCAATAAGCAGTTCTTC. It is translated as CSAKSGTCNKQFF.